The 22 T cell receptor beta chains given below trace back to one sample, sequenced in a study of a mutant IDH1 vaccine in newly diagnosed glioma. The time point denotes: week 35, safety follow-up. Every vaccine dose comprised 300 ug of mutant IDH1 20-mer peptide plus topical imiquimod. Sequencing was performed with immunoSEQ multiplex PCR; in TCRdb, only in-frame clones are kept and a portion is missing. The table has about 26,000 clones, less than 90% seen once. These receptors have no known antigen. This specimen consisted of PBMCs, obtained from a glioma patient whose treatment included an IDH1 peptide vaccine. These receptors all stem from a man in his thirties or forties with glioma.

The CDR3: CATSRGITGYTF. In nucleotides, the CDR3 is TGTGCCACCAGCAGAGGAATTACTGGCTACACCTTC. The J gene is TRBJ1-2, the V gene TRBV15; no clear D gene. Germline V gene sequence: CDR1 LNHNV, CDR2 YYDKDF (reference sequence). The CDR3 spans 12 residues. V lost 1 base and J 7 bases, leaving 7 bases between the germline ends.

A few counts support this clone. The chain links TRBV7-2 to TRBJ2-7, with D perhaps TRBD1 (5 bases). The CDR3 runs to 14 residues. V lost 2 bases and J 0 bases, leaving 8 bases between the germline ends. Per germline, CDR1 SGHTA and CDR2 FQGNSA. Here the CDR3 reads CASSLRGISYEQYF. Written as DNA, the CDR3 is TGTGCCAGCAGCTTAAGGGGTATCTCCTACGAGCAGTACTTC.

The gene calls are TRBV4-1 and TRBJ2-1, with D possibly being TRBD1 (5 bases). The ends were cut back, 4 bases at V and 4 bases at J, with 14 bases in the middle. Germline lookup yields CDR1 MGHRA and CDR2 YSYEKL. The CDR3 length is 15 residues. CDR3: CASSPSTDRYNEQFF. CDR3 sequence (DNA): TGCGCCAGCAGCCCCTCGACAGACCGTTACAATGAGCAGTTCTTC.

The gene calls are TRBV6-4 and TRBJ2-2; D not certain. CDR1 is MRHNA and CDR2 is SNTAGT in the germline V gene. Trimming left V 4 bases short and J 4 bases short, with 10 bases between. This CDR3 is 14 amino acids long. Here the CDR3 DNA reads TGTGCCAGCAGTGTCGGGCCACGCACCGGGGAGCTGTTTTTT. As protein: CASSVGPRTGELFF.

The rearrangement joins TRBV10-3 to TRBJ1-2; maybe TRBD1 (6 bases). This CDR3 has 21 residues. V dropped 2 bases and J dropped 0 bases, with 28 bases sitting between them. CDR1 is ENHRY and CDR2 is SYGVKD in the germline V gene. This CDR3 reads CAISERFSGKTGTQTNYGYTF. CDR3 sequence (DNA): TGTGCCATCAGTGAGAGATTTTCGGGGAAAACCGGGACACAAACTAACTATGGCTACACCTTC.

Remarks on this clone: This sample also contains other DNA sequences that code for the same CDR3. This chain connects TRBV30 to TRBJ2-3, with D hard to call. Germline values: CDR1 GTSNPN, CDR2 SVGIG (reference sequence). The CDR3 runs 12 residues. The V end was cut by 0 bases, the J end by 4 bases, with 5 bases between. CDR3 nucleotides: TGTGCCTGGAGTGTACGCGCAGATACGCAGTATTTT. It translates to CAWSVRADTQYF. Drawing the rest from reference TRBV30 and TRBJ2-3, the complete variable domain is SQTIHQWPATLVQPVGSPLSLECTVEGTSNPNLYWYRQAAGRGLQLLFYSVGIGQISSEVPQNLSASRPQDRQFILSSKKLLLSDSGFYLCAWSVRADTQYFGPGTRLTVL.

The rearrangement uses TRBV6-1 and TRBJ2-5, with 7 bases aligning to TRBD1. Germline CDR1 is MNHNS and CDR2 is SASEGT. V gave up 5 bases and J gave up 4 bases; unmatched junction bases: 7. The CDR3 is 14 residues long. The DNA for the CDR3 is TGTGCCAGCAGTCCTGGGACAGAATCAGAGACCCAGTACTTC. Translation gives CASSPGTESETQYF.

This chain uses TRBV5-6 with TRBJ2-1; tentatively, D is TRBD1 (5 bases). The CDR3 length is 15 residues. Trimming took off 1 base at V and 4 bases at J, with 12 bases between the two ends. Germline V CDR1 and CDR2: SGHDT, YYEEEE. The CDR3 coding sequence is TGTGCCAGCAGCTTGTGGGGCTCTTGGTACAATGAGCAGTTCTTC. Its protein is CASSLWGSWYNEQFF.

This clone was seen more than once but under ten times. The CDR3 sequence: CASSKGSGTSGNTIYF. The CDR3 DNA reads as TGTGCCAGCAGCAAAGGAAGTGGCACCTCTGGAAACACCATATATTTT. The J gene is TRBJ1-3, the V gene TRBV21-1; the table's D gene call, TRBD1, was not cross checked with the DNA. TRBV21-1 is an annotated pseudogene. The CDR3 is 16 amino acids.

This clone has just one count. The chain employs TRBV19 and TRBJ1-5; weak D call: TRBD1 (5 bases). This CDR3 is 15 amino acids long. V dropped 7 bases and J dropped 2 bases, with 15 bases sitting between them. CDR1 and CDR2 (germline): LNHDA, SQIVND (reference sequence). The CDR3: CASTPTGPGNQPQHF. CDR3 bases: TGTGCCAGTACCCCTACAGGTCCGGGCAATCAGCCCCAGCATTTT. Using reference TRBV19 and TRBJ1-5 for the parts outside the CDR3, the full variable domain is DGGITQSPKYLFRKEGQNVTLSCEQNLNHDAMYWYRQDPGQGLRLIYYSQIVNDFQKGDIAEGYSVSREKKESFPLTVTSAQKNPTAFYLCASTPTGPGNQPQHFGDGTRLSIL.

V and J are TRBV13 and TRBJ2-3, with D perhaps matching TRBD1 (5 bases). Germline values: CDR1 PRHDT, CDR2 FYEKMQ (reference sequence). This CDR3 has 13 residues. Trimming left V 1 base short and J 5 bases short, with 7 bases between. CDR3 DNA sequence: TGTGCCAGCAGCTTAGATCAGGGAGATACGCAGTATTTT. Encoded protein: CASSLDQGDTQYF. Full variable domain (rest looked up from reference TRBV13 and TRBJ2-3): AAGVIQSPRHLIKEKRETATLKCYPIPRHDTVYWYQQGPGQDPQFLISFYEKMQSDKGSIPDRFSAQQFSDYHSELNMSSLELGDSALYFCASSLDQGDTQYFGPGTRLTVL.

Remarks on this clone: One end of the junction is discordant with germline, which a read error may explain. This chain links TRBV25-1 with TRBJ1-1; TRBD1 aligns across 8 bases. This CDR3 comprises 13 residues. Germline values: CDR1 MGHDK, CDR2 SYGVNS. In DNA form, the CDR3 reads TGTGCCAGCCGTCCTTCCGGAACAGGGGGGGTAATCTTT. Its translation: CASRPSGTGGVIF.

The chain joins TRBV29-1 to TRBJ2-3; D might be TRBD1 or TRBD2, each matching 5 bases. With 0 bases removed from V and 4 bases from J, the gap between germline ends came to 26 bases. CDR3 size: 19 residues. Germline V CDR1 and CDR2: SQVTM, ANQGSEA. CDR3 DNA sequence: TGCAGCGTTGAAGACACAGGCCTTTCGCCAAGCGGATATTCAGATACGCAGTATTTT. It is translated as CSVEDTGLSPSGYSDTQYF.

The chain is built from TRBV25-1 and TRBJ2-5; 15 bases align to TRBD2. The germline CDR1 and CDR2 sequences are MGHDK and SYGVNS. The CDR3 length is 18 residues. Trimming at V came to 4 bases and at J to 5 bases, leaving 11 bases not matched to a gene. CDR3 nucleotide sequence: TGTGCCAGCAGTGCTACACCGGGACTAGCGGGGGGCAGGGAGACCCAGTACTTC. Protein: CASSATPGLAGGRETQYF.

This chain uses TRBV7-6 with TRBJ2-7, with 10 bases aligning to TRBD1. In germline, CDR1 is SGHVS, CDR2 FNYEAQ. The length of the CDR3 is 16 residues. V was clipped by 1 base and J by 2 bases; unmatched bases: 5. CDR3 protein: CASSLVPGQGTYEQYF. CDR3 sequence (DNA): TGTGCCAGCAGCTTAGTTCCGGGACAGGGGACCTACGAGCAGTACTTC.

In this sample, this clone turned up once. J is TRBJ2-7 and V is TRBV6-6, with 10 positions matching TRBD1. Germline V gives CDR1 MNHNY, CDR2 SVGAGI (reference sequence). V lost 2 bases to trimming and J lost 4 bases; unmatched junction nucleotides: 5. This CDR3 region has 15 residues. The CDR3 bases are TGTGCCAGCAGTTACCCCCCGGGACAGGGGTACGAGCAGTACTTC. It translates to CASSYPPGQGYEQYF.

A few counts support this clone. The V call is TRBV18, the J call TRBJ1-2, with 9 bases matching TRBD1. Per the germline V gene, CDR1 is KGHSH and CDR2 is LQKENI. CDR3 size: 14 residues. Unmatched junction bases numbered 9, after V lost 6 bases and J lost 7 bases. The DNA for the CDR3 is TGTGCCAGCTCGACCGGGACAGGGTTGTCTGGCTACACCTTC. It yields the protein CASSTGTGLSGYTF.

The CDR3 sequence: CASRTVAGGQETQYF. The CDR3 bases are TGTGCCAGCAGAACAGTAGCGGGAGGACAAGAGACCCAGTACTTC. The chain combines TRBV2 with TRBJ2-5; 10 bases line up with TRBD2. The CDR3 spans 15 residues. Germline V gene lookup returns CDR1 SNHLY and CDR2 FYNNEI. V dropped 6 bases and J dropped 2; count of bases not matched to a gene: 6.

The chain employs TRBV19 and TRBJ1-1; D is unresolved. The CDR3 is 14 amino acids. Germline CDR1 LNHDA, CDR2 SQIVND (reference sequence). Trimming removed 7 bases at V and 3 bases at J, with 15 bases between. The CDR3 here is CASIEGADDTEAFF. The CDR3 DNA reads TGTGCCAGTATAGAGGGCGCAGACGACACTGAAGCTTTCTTT.

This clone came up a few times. DNA for the CDR3: TGTTCCACTGGGTCCTACAATGAGCAGTTCTTC. Residues: CSTGSYNEQFF. V usage is TRBV19 and J usage is TRBJ2-1; no reliable D call. There are 11 residues in the CDR3. Germline V gene data show CDR1 as LNHDA and CDR2 as SQIVND (reference sequence). Full variable domain (rest looked up from reference TRBV19 and TRBJ2-1): DGGITQSPKYLFRKEGQNVTLSCEQNLNHDAMYWYRQDPGQGLRLIYYSQIVNDFQKGDIAEGYSVSREKKESFPLTVTSAQKNPTAFYLCSTGSYNEQFFGPGTRLTVL.

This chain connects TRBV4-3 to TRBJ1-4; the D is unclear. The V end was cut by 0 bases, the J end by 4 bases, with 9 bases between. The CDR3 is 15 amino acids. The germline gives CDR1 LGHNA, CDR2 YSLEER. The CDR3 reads CASSQEGGINEKLFF. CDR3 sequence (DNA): TGCGCCAGCAGCCAAGAAGGAGGAATTAATGAAAAACTGTTTTTT.

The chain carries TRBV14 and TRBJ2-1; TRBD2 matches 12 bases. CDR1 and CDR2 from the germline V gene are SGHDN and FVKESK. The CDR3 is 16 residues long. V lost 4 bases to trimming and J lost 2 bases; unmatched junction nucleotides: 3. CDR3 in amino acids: CASSPWTSGTYNEQFF. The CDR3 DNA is TGTGCCAGCAGCCCCTGGACTAGCGGGACCTACAATGAGCAGTTCTTC.